This T cell receptor (beta chain) was sequenced during a study of tumour-infiltrating T cells in Burkitt lymphoma. Profiled with immunoSEQ multiplex PCR; TCRdb holds only in-frame clones, not every one. The sample yields 45,000 to 60,000 clones, less than 40% seen once. Trimming cost V 2 bases and J 0 bases; bases outside gene matches: 9. CDR3 length: 19 residues. The germline V gene encodes CDR1 PRHDT and CDR2 FYEKMQ (reference sequence). The gene calls are TRBV13 and TRBJ2-1; 11 bases fit TRBD2. The sequenced sample consisted of tumor tissue. This TCR was recovered from a human donor with Burkitt lymphoma. This CDR3 reads CASSLLLAGGPSSYNEQFF. For the CDR3, the DNA is TGTGCCAGCAGCTTATTGCTAGCGGGGGGCCCCAGCTCCTACAATGAGCAGTTCTTC.